This T cell receptor (beta chain) was identified during a study of T cells after yellow fever vaccination. Across the study: Researchers used CD3, CD45RA, CCR7 and CD95 to sort out EM, EMRA, CM and Tscm memory subsets.

Many counts were recorded for this clonotype. TCRdb fed the 5' RACE reads into MiXCR, producing one record per CDR3 protein. This sample has over 35,000 distinct CDR3 sequences, with around 6.4% found just once. The sample was PBMCs, either bulk or a sorted T-cell subset (CD4+, CD8+, memory, or dextramer-sorted; not recorded which), taken 45 days after the yellow fever booster vaccination. The sequence derives from a man younger than 45 who received the YFV17D yellow fever vaccine.

DNA of the CDR3: TGTGCCAGCAGCTTAGGCTCGGGGGCTATCTACGAGCAGTACTTC. Its protein is CASSLGSGAIYEQYF. This rearrangement joins TRBV7-9 to TRBJ2-7; D may match TRBD1 or TRBD2 (6 bases each). From germline, CDR1 is SEHNR and CDR2 FQNEAQ (reference sequence). V gave up 1 base and J gave up 3 bases, with 13 bases separating them. The CDR3 runs 15 residues.